Shown below are 3 T cell receptor beta chains from a single sample sequenced in a study of PD-L1 blockade in urothelial cancer. Using immunoSEQ multiplex PCR, the repertoire was profiled, and TCRdb retains in-frame clones only, with some absent. The sample has 50,000 to 60,000 clones; more than 70% are singletons. Regarding time point: peripheral blood 6 weeks after treatment start. This sample comprised PBMCs, obtained around atezolizumab (anti-PD-L1) treatment. The receptor set was obtained from a man in his sixties with urothelial cancer.

The gene calls are TRBV5-1 and TRBJ1-2, with D tentatively TRBD1 (6 bases). This CDR3 has 14 residues. V lost 5 bases and J lost 4, with 15 bases in between. From germline, CDR1 is SGHRS and CDR2 YFSETQ. The DNA of the CDR3 is TGCGCCAGCAGTATAAGCAGGGGCGGCTATGGCTACACCTTC. As protein: CASSISRGGYGYTF.

The gene calls are TRBV2 and TRBJ2-1; no firm D call. CDR1 and CDR2 (germline): SNHLY, FYNNEI. This CDR3 has 14 residues. The V end lost 3 bases, the J end lost 12 bases, and 18 bases lay between the germline ends. In DNA form, the CDR3 reads TGTGCCAGCAGTGATGCCCTGGGCAATTCCGTGCAGTTCTTC. Protein sequence: CASSDALGNSVQFF.

The rearrangement joins TRBV9 to TRBJ2-5; D gene uncertain. Germline V lookup: CDR1 SGDLS, CDR2 YYNGEE. The CDR3 contains 12 residues. Trimming took off 0 bases at V and 5 bases at J, with 5 bases between the two ends. CDR3 coding DNA: TGTGCCAGCAGCGTAGAAGAGGAGACCCAGTACTTC. It encodes CASSVEEETQYF.